The present TCR beta chain was sequenced within a study of T cells after yellow fever vaccination (dated by TCRdb to between 2018 and 2021). Background for the entire study: Libraries from fractions with low cell numbers were prepared with the SMART-Seq v4 Ultra Low Input RNA kit. To follow T-cell clones before and after both primary and booster YFV17D yellow fever vaccination, bulk TCR alpha and beta repertoires underwent longitudinal sequencing. Two healthy male donors, one aged 18 to 29 and one aged 30 to 39 years, were included in the cohort. Blood samples were taken at several timepoints before and after primary and secondary immunization, and bulk PBMC replicates and cell subsets were isolated. The investigation overall reported the following: A small fraction of clonotypes showed up in both the CD4 and CD8 compartments, probably as a result of convergent recombination. Computational filtering was needed because FACS-sorted repertoires could contain abundant contaminating clonotypes from the bulk population. Most clones expanded after primary vaccination (around 96% of CD4 and roughly 91% of CD8) were re-detected after the booster, suggesting that broad memory maintenance occurred. The study included only two donors, which limits how far the findings can be generalized. Compared with the primary T-cell response, the secondary T-cell response was weaker but faster, peaking on day 5 rather than day 15.

Spanning cysteine to phenylalanine, the CDR3 consists of 14 amino acids. This entry keeps only the CDR3 DNA: 42 bases, framed from base 1. CDR1 SGHTA and CDR2 FQGNSA are derived from the germline V gene. Trimming takes 7 bases from V and 1 base from J, and the germline ends sit 14 bases apart. TCR cDNA was synthesized by 5'RACE template switching, through which a universal primer site and unique molecular identifiers were introduced. cDNA synthesis was primed from both the TCR alpha and TCR beta constant segments. Two PCR steps were used to amplify libraries, with sample barcodes and sequencing adapters being added in the second step. Sequencing of libraries was performed on Illumina HiSeq 2500 (2x100 bp) or NovaSeq (2x150 bp). Under the source paper's analysis protocol: Reads were demultiplexed and collapsed into UMI consensus sequences with MIGEC, and V(D)J alignment was performed with MiXCR. Clonotypes responding to the vaccine were identified with edgeR on replicate PBMC samples, with the criteria of FDR below 0.01 and a log2 fold change above 5 up to day 15. Bulk clonotypes were assigned CD4 or CD8 identity according to which sequenced CD4 or CD8 repertoire held them at higher abundance. TCRdb took the public reads, trimmed them with fastp at Q25, ran MiXCR for clone calling and kept in-frame beta chains. CDR3 protein sequences are deduplicated, and each keeps its most common genes and DNA. For this entry, the V and J calls and clone size follow TCRdb and not the study's own pipeline. The sample data list under 300,000 distinct CDR3 sequences, and about an eighth of these were observed just once. In total, the top ten clones hold about 0.51% of the sample.

For this clonotype: Its specific antigen is unknown. No base quality values were provided; no much bigger clone lies one nucleotide off.

The treatment or condition label here, explained by the study, means: live attenuated yellow fever vaccine strain. A standard Ficoll-Paque protocol was used to isolate PBMCs from peripheral blood. Dynabeads CD4 and CD8 positive selection kits were used to isolate the CD4 and CD8 T-cell fractions. TriZol was used to extract RNA from bulk PBMCs, from CD4 and CD8 fractions, and from dextramer-positive and dextramer-negative fractions. The sequences come from CD4+ T cells sorted from PBMCs, collected 45 days after the yellow fever booster vaccination. The V gene is TRBV7-2 and the J gene is TRBJ2-7; the best D guess is TRBD1, with 5 bases matching. This clonotype originated in a man in his thirties or forties who received the YFV17D yellow fever vaccine. The base sequence is TGTGCCAGCACCCTGGGGCTCGGATCCTACGAGCAGTACTTC. This encodes CASTLGLGSYEQYF.